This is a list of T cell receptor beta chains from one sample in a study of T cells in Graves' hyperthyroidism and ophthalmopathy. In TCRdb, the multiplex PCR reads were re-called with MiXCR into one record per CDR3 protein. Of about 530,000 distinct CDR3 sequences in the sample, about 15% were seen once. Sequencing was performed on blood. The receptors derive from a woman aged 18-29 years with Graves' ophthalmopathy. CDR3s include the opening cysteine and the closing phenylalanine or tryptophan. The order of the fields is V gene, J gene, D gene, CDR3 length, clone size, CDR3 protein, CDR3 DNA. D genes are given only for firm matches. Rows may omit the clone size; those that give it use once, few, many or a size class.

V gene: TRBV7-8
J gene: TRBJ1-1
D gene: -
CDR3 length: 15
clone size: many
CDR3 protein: CASSLAWGAGTEAFF
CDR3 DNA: TGTGCCAGCAGCTTAGCGTGGGGGGCGGGCACTGAAGCTTTCTTT

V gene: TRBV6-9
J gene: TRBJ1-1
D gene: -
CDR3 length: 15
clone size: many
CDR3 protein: CASSYSDSLNTEAFF
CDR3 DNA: TGTGCCAGCAGTTATTCGGACAGTTTGAACACTGAAGCTTTCTTT

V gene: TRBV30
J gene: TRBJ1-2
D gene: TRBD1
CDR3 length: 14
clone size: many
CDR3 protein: CAWSPQGEGYGYTF
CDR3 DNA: TGTGCCTGGAGCCCTCAGGGGGAAGGCTATGGCTACACCTTC

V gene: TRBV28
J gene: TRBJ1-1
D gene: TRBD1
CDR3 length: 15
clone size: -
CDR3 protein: CASSPEGQGGPKAFF
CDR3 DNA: TGTGCCAGCAGTCCCGAGGGACAGGGGGGGCCCAAGGCTTTCTTT

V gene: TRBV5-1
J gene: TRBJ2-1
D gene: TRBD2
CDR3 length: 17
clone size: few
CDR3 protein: CASSWGTSGGANHEQFF
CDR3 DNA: TGCGCCAGCAGCTGGGGGACTAGCGGGGGGGCCAACCATGAGCAGTTCTTC

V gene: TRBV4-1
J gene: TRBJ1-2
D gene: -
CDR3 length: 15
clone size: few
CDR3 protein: CASSPGLDINYGYTF
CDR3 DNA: TGCGCCAGCAGCCCAGGATTAGACATTAACTATGGCTACACCTTC

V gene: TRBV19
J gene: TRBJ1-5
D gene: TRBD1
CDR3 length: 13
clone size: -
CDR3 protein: CASRKDRYQPQHF
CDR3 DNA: TGTGCCAGTAGGAAGGACAGGTATCAGCCCCAGCATTTT

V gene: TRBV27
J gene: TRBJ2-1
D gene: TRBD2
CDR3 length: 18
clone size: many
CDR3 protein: CASSSTYPSGGARNEQFF
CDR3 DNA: TGTGCCAGCAGTTCGACATATCCTAGCGGGGGGGCGCGGAATGAGCAGTTCTTC

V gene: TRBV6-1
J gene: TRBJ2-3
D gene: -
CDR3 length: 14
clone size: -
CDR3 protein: CATLGMPLTDTQYF
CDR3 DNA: TGTGCCACCCTTGGGATGCCCCTCACAGATACGCAGTATTTT

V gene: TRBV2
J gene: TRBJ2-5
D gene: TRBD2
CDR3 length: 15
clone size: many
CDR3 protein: CASRRTSGEGETQYF
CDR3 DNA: TGTGCCAGCAGGCGGACTAGCGGGGAGGGAGAGACCCAGTACTTC

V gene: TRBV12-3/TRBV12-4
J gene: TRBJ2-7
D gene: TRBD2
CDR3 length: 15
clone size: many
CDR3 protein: CASSTRLAGGYEQYF
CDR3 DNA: TGTGCCAGCAGTACCAGACTAGCGGGAGGTTACGAGCAGTACTTC

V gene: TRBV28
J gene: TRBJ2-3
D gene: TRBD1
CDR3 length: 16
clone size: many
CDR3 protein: CASSSIRDRGTDTQYF
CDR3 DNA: TGTGCCAGCAGTTCTATCCGGGACAGGGGTACAGATACGCAGTATTTT

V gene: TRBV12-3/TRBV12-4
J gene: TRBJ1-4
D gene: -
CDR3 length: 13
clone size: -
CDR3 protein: CASSVGGFEKLFF
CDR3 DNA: TGTGCCAGCAGTGTGGGGGGATTTGAAAAACTGTTTTTT

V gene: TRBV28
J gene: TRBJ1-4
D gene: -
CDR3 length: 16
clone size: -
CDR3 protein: CASSLISRVTNEKLFF
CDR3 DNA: TGTGCCAGCAGTTTAATTTCACGGGTTACTAATGAAAAACTGTTTTTT

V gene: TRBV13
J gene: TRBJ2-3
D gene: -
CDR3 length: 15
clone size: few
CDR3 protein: CASSELTVLTDTQYF
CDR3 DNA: TGTGCCAGCAGCGAACTGACAGTCCTCACAGATACGCAGTATTTT

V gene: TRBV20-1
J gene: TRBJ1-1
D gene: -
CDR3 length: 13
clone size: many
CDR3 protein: CSAIRVADTEAFF
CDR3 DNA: TGCAGTGCAATCAGGGTCGCGGACACTGAAGCTTTCTTT

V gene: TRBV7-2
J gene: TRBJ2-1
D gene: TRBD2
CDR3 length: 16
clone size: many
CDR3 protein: CASSSNSGSSYNEQFF
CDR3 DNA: TGTGCCAGCAGCTCAAATAGCGGGAGCTCCTACAATGAGCAGTTCTTC

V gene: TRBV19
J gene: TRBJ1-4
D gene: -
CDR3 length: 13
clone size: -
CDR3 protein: CASCRETNEKLFF
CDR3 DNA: TGTGCCAGTTGCAGGGAGACAAATGAAAAACTGTTTTTT

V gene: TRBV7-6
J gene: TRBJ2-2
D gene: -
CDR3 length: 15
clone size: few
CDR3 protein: CASSREGGATGELFF
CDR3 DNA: TGTGCCAGCAGCCGAGAGGGGGGGGCGACCGGGGAGCTGTTTTTT

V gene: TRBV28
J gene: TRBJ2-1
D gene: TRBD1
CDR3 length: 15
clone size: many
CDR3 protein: CASRTRDREYNEQFF
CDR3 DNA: TGTGCCAGCAGGACCCGGGACAGGGAATACAATGAGCAGTTCTTC

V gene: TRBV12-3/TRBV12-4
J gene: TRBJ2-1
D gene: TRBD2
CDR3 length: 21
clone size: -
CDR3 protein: CASSQDRTSGGAGQGGNEQFF
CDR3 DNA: TGTGCCAGCAGCCAAGATCGGACTAGCGGGGGGGCCGGACAGGGAGGCAATGAGCAGTTCTTC

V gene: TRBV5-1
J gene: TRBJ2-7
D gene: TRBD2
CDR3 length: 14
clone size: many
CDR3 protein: CASSPVVAGAEQYF
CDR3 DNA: TGCGCCAGCAGCCCAGTGGTAGCGGGGGCCGAGCAGTACTTC

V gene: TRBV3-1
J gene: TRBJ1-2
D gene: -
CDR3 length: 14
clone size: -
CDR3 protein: CASSLQGEKYGYTF
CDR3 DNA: TGTGCCAGCAGCCTCCAAGGGGAGAAGTATGGCTACACCTTC

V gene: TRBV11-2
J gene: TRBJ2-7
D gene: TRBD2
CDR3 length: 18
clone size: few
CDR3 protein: CASSLGASGRLPAYEQYF
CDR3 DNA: TGTGCCAGCAGCTTAGGAGCTAGCGGGAGACTGCCGGCATACGAGCAGTACTTC

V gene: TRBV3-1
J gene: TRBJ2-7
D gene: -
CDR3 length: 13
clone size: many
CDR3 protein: CASSQVEGYEQYF
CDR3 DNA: TGTGCCAGCAGCCAAGTGGAGGGGTACGAGCAGTACTTC

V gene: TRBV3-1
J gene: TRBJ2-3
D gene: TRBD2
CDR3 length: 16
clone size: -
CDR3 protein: CASSPTLTSGTDTQYF
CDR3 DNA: TGTGCCAGCAGTCCCACCTTGACTAGCGGCACAGATACGCAGTATTTT

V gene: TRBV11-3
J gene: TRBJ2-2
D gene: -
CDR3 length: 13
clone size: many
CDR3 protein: CASSLDSSGELFF
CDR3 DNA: TGTGCCAGCAGTCTGGACAGCTCCGGGGAGCTGTTTTTT

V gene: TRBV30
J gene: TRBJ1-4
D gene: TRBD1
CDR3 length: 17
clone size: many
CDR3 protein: CAWIDTSTGTVNEKLFF
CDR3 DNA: TGTGCCTGGATCGACACTTCTACCGGGACAGTTAATGAAAAACTGTTTTTT

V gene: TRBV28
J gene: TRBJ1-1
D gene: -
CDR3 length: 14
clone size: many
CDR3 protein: CASSFERHGTEAFF
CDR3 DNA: TGTGCCAGCAGTTTCGAGCGACATGGCACTGAAGCTTTCTTT

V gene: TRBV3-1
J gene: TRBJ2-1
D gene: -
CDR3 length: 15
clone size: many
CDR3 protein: CASSRSGLSYNEQFF
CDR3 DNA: TGTGCCAGCAGCAGGAGCGGGCTCTCCTACAATGAGCAGTTCTTC

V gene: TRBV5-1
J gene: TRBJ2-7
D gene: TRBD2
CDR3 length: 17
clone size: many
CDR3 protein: CASSSGTSGTFTYEQYF
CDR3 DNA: TGCGCCAGCAGCTCGGGGACTAGCGGAACCTTTACTTACGAGCAGTACTTC

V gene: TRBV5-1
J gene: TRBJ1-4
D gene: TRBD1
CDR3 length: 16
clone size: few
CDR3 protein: CASSWTPRDRGEKLFF
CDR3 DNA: TGCGCCAGCAGCTGGACGCCCCGGGACAGGGGGGAAAAACTGTTTTTT

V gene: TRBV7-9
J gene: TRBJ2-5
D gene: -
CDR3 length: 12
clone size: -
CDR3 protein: CASSFWDRAQYF
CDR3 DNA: TGTGCCAGCAGCTTTTGGGATCGGGCCCAGTACTTC

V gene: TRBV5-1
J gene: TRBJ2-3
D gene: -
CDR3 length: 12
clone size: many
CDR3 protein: CASSIHTDTQYF
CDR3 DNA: TGCGCCAGCAGCATCCACACAGATACGCAGTATTTT

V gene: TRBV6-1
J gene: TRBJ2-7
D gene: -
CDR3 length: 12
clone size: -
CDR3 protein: CATTGLGYEQYF
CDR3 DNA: TGTGCCACAACAGGTCTCGGGTACGAGCAGTACTTC

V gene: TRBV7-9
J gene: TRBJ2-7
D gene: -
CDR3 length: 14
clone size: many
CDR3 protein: CASSLVAGTYEQYF
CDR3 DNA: TGTGCCAGCAGCTTAGTGGCAGGAACCTACGAGCAGTACTTC

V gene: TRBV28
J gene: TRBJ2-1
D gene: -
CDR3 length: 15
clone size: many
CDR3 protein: CASSFPGKGENEQFF
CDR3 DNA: TGTGCCAGCAGTTTTCCGGGTAAGGGGGAAAATGAGCAGTTCTTC

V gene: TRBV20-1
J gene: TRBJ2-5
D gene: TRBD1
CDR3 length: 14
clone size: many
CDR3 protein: CSAETGGIEETQYF
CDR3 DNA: TGCAGTGCCGAGACAGGGGGAATTGAGGAGACCCAGTACTTC

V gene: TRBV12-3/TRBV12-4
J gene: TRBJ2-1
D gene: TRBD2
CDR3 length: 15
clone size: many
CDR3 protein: CASSLRLAGHNEQFF
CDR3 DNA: TGTGCCAGCAGTTTGAGACTAGCGGGCCACAATGAGCAGTTCTTC

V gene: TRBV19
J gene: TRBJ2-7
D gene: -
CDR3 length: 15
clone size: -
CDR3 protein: CASSVEGGISYEQYF
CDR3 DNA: TGTGCCAGTAGTGTCGAGGGGGGTATCTCCTACGAGCAGTACTTC

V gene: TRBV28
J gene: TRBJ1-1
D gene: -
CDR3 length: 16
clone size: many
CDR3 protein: CASSQLGGGMNTEAFF
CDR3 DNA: TGTGCCAGCAGTCAACTTGGGGGCGGTATGAACACTGAAGCTTTCTTT

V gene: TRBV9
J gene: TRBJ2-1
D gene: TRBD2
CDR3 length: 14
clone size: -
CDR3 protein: CASSVSGGAHEQFF
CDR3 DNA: TGTGCCAGCAGCGTGTCCGGGGGGGCTCATGAGCAGTTCTTC

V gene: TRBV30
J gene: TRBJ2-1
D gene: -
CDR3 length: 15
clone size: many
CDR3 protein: CAWKIQLFGHNEQFF
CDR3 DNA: TGTGCCTGGAAGATACAGCTATTCGGCCACAATGAGCAGTTCTTC

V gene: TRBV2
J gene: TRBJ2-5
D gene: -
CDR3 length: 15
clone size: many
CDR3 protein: CASSDGLTRDVTQYF
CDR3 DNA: TGTGCCAGCAGCGATGGACTTACGAGGGATGTGACCCAGTACTTC

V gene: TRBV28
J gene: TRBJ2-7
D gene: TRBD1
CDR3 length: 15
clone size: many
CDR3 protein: CASSLSGTGHYEQYF
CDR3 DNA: TGTGCCAGCAGTTTATCCGGGACAGGGCACTACGAGCAGTACTTC

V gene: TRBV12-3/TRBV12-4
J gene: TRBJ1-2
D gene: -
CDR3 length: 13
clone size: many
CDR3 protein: CASSLDGYYGYTF
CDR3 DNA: TGTGCCAGCAGTTTAGACGGATACTATGGCTACACCTTC

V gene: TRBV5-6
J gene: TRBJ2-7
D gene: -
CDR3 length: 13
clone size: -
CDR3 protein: CASSLGRLYEQYF
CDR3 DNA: TGTGCCAGCAGCTTGGGTAGACTGTACGAGCAGTACTTC

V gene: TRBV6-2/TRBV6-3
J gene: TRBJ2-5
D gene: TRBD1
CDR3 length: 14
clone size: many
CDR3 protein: CASRKTGASETQYF
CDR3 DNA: TGTGCCAGCAGAAAGACAGGGGCGAGTGAGACCCAGTACTTC

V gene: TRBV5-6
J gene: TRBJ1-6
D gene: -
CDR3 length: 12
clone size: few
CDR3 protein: CASSLAFSPLHF
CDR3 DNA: TGTGCCAGCAGCTTGGCTTTCTCACCCCTCCACTTT

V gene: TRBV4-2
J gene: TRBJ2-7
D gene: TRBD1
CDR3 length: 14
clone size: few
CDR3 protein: CASSGRDSLYEQYF
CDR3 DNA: TGTGCCAGCAGCGGACGGGACAGCCTTTACGAGCAGTACTTC

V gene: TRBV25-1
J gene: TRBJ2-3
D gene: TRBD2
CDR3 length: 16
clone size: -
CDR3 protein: CASSESSGGVADTQYF
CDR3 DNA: TGTGCCAGCAGTGAGTCGAGCGGGGGAGTAGCAGATACGCAGTATTTT

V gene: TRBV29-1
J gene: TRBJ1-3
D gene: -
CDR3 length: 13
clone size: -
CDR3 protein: CSTRRNSGNTIYF
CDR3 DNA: TGCAGCACTCGACGCAACTCTGGAAACACCATATATTTT

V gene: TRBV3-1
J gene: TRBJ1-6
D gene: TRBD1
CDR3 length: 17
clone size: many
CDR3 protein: CASSLGTGGKGNSPLHF
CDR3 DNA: TGTGCCAGCAGCCTTGGGACAGGGGGGAAAGGCAATTCACCCCTCCACTTT

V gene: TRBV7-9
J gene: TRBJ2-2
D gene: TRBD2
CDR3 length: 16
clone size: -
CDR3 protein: CASSPELAGRAGELFF
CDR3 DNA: TGTGCCAGCAGCCCGGAACTAGCGGGGCGCGCCGGGGAGCTGTTTTTT

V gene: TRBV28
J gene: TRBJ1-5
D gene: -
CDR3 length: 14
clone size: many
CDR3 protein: CASSVAGSNQPQHF
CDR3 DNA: TGTGCCAGCAGTGTCGCGGGGTCCAATCAGCCCCAGCATTTT

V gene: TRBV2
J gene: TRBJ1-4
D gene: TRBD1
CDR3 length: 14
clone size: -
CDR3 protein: CASNSDRGTEKLFF
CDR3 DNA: TGTGCCAGCAACTCCGACAGGGGTACGGAAAAACTGTTTTTT

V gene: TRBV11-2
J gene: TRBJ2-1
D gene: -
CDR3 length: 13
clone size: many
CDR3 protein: CASSPIRRDEQFF
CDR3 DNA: TGTGCCAGCAGCCCAATACGTAGGGATGAGCAGTTCTTC